The rows below give T cell receptor beta chains drawn from one sample of a study of OX40 agonist ivuxolimab in advanced cancers. TCRdb's copy holds only in-frame clones and misses some; the assay was immunoSEQ multiplex PCR. The repertoire holds about 50,000 clones, over 70% seen once, with roughly 3.9% in the top ten. The sample here was CD4+ or CD8+ T cells sorted from blood, taken in a trial of the OX40 agonist ivuxolimab. These TCRs come from an adult with an advanced solid tumor such as melanoma, head and neck, liver or kidney cancer. The CDR3 runs from the conserved cysteine through the conserved F or W. D genes are given only for firm matches. Clone size appears in some rows only: once, few, many, or a class for an expanded clone.

clone_size	v_call	d_call	j_call	cdr3_length	cdr3_aa	cdr3_nt
.	TRBV27	.	TRBJ2-1	15	CASSLSLAEYNEQFF	TGTGCCAGCAGTTTATCACTAGCAGAATACAATGAGCAGTTCTTC
.	TRBV27	.	TRBJ1-3	15	CASSLRPFSGNTIYF	TGTGCCAGCAGTTTGAGACCTTTCTCTGGAAACACCATATATTTT
few	TRBV9	TRBD1	TRBJ2-3	16	CASSVDRGTSTDTQYF	TGTGCCAGCAGCGTAGACAGGGGTACTAGCACAGATACGCAGTATTTT
.	TRBV18	.	TRBJ1-1	13	CASSLQANTEAFF	TGTGCCAGCTCATTGCAGGCGAACACTGAAGCTTTCTTT
.	TRBV7-2	.	TRBJ2-1	15	CASSSQPGSYNEQFF	TGTGCCAGCAGCTCACAGCCGGGGTCCTACAATGAGCAGTTCTTC
.	TRBV6-5	TRBD2	TRBJ2-1	15	CASSLGLAGINEQFF	TGTGCTAGCAGTTTGGGACTAGCGGGGATTAATGAGCAGTTCTTC
.	TRBV5-1	.	TRBJ2-3	16	CASSLARGGNTDTQYF	TGCGCCAGCAGCTTGGCTCGCGGGGGCAACACAGATACGCAGTATTTT
.	TRBV7-2	.	TRBJ2-7	14	CASSLVPGNDEQYF	TGTGCCAGCAGCTTAGTTCCAGGGAACGACGAGCAGTACTTC
.	TRBV7-2	TRBD2	TRBJ2-1	15	CASSSRTSSYNEQFF	TGTGCCAGCAGCTCAAGGACTAGCTCCTACAATGAGCAGTTCTTC
.	TRBV4-3	TRBD1	TRBJ1-2	16	CASSHHPGQKNDGYTF	TGCGCCAGCAGCCATCATCCGGGACAGAAAAACGATGGCTACACCTTC
.	TRBV5-1	.	TRBJ2-7	15	CASSLADSPVWKQYF	TGCGCCAGCAGCTTGGCCGACTCCCCGGTGTGGAAGCAGTACTTC
.	TRBV5-1	TRBD1	TRBJ1-1	14	CASSLKTGGTEAFF	TGCGCCAGCAGTTTGAAAACAGGGGGCACTGAAGCCTTCTTT
.	TRBV11-2	TRBD1	TRBJ1-2	14	CASSLGTQGYGYTF	TGTGCCAGCAGCTTAGGAACACAGGGGTATGGCTACACCTTC
.	TRBV19	TRBD1	TRBJ1-2	15	CASSIPDRVNYGYTF	TGTGCCAGTAGTATCCCGGACAGGGTTAACTATGGCTACACCTTC
.	TRBV30	.	TRBJ2-2	13	CAWSSSHTGELFF	TGTGCCTGGAGTTCCTCTCACACCGGGGAGCTGTTTTTT
once	TRBV6-6	.	TRBJ1-2	15	CASSYGGTFNYGYTF	TGTGCCAGCAGTTACGGTGGGACATTTAACTATGGCTACACCTTC
.	TRBV5-4	TRBD1	TRBJ1-1	14	CASSRGTGRPEAFF	TGTGCCAGCAGCCGCGGGACAGGGAGGCCTGAAGCTTTCTTT
.	TRBV11-3	.	TRBJ2-2	15	CASSLVGVNTGELFF	TGTGCCAGCAGCTTAGTAGGGGTGAACACCGGGGAGCTGTTTTTT
.	TRBV15	.	TRBJ1-2	16	CATSDRGLRSNYGYTF	TGTGCCACCAGCGATAGGGGCCTTCGGTCTAACTATGGCTACACCTTC
.	TRBV2	.	TRBJ1-1	17	CASSEGSVGLRGTEAFF	TGTGCCAGCAGTGAAGGGAGTGTAGGGCTTCGTGGCACTGAAGCTTTCTTT